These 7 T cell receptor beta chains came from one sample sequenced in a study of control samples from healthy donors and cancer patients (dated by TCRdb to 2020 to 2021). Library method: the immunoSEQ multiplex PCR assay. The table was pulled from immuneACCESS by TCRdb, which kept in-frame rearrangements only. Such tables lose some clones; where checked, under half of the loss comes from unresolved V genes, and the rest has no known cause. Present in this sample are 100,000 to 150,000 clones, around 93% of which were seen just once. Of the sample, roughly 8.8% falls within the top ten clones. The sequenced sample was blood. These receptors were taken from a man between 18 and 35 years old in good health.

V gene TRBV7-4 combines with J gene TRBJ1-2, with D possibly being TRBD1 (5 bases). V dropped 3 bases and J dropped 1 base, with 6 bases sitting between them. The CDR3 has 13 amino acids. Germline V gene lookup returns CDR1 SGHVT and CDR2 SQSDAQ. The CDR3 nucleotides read TGTGCCAGCAGCTTGGGGGGTAACTATGGCTACACCTTC. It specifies CASSLGGNYGYTF.

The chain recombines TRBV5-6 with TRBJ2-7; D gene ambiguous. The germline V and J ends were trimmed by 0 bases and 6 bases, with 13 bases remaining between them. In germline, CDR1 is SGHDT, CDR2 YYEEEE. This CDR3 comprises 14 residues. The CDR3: CASSLVQSSTEQYF. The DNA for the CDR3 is TGTGCCAGCAGCTTGGTGCAGTCCTCGACCGAGCAGTACTTC.

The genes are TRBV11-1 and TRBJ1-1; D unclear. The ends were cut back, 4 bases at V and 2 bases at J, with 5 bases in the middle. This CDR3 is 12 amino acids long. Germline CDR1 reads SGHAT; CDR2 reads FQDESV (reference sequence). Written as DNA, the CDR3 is TGTGCCAGCAGCTCCTCTAACACTGAAGCTTTCTTT. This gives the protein CASSSSNTEAFF.

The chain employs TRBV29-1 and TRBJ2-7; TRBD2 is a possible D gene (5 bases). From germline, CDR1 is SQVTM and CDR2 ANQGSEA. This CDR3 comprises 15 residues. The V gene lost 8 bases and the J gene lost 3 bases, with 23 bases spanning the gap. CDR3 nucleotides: TGCAGCACTGTTGAGCGCGGGTCTAACCGCTACGAGCAGTACTTC. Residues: CSTVERGSNRYEQYF.

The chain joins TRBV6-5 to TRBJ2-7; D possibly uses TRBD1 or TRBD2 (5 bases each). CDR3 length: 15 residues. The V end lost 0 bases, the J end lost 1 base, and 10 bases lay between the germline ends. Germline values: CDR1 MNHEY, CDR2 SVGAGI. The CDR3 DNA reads TGTGCCAGCAGTTACTCGGTGGGGGAGTCCTACGAGCAGTACTTC. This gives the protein CASSYSVGESYEQYF.

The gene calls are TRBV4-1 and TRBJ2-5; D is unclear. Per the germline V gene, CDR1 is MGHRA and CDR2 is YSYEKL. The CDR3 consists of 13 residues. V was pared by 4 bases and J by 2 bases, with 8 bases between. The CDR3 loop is CASSLGQQETQYF. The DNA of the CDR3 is TGCGCCAGCAGCCTTGGGCAGCAAGAGACCCAGTACTTC.

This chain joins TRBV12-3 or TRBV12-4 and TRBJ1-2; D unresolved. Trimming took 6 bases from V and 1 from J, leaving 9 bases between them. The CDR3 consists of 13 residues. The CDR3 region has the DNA TGTGCCAGCAGCTTTACAGTTAACTATGGCTACACCTTC. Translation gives CASSFTVNYGYTF.